These T cell receptor beta chains were read from a single sample in a study of shared clonotypes between healthy human individuals. The data were produced by immunoSEQ multiplex PCR, yet TCRdb's version contains in-frame clones alone and is incomplete. This sample carries hundreds of thousands of clones, approximately 74% of them seen once, and the ten largest clones take approximately 1.8%. Input material: memory CD4+ T cells sorted from blood. The receptors stem from a woman aged 25-40 years in good health. Both conserved end residues are trimmed from each CDR3.

j_call: TRBJ2-3
v_call: TRBV6-6
cdr3_aa: ASSLDRGVSDTQY

j_call: TRBJ1-1
v_call: TRBV30
cdr3_aa: AGSGGDSFDTEAF

j_call: TRBJ2-7
v_call: TRBV21-1
cdr3_aa: AQRPTRTYEQY

j_call: TRBJ1-2
v_call: TRBV28
cdr3_aa: ASSLSKGVGYT

j_call: TRBJ2-4
v_call: TRBV9
cdr3_aa: ATKYFLAKNIQY

j_call: TRBJ1-2
v_call: TRBV27
cdr3_aa: ASSFLGTGNYGYT

j_call: TRBJ2-5
v_call: TRBV4-2
cdr3_aa: ASSQDLVGETQY

j_call: TRBJ2-7
v_call: TRBV6-1
cdr3_aa: ASSESASGDRGKQY

j_call: TRBJ1-2
v_call: TRBV5-1
cdr3_aa: ASSLGPRGQVGYGYT

j_call: TRBJ2-6
v_call: TRBV4-2
cdr3_aa: ASSQGQTSSGANVLT

j_call: TRBJ1-3
v_call: TRBV29-1
cdr3_aa: SVEFGTSGNTIY

j_call: TRBJ2-2
v_call: TRBV19
cdr3_aa: ASSPTGNTGELF

j_call: TRBJ1-2
v_call: TRBV28
cdr3_aa: ASRSGQGGGYGYT

j_call: TRBJ1-5
v_call: TRBV7-2
cdr3_aa: ASSLSRGTYQPQH

j_call: TRBJ2-7
v_call: TRBV6-5
cdr3_aa: ASSYNHAPTYEQY

j_call: TRBJ2-5
v_call: TRBV5-4
cdr3_aa: ASSFGTGVRETQY

j_call: TRBJ2-7
v_call: TRBV27
cdr3_aa: ASSLKPGAPYEQY

j_call: TRBJ2-2
v_call: TRBV27
cdr3_aa: ASKTGTVTGELF

j_call: TRBJ2-1
v_call: TRBV5-1
cdr3_aa: ASSLTSGSDEQF

j_call: TRBJ2-7
v_call: TRBV4-1
cdr3_aa: ASSQEFTQGYEQY

j_call: TRBJ2-1
v_call: TRBV27
cdr3_aa: ASRSSYNEQF

j_call: TRBJ1-2
v_call: TRBV28
cdr3_aa: ASSPGADYGYT

j_call: TRBJ2-7
v_call: TRBV11-2
cdr3_aa: ASSSLAVSSYEQY

j_call: TRBJ2-5
v_call: TRBV27
cdr3_aa: ASRRQGAETQY

j_call: TRBJ2-7
v_call: TRBV29-1
cdr3_aa: SVEGDSLPYEQY

j_call: TRBJ2-6
v_call: TRBV5-4
cdr3_aa: ASSRTASSGANVLT

j_call: TRBJ2-1
v_call: TRBV7-2
cdr3_aa: ASSLQTSGRGEQF

j_call: TRBJ1-4
v_call: TRBV11-2
cdr3_aa: ASSYKGAGDNEKLF

j_call: TRBJ2-2
v_call: TRBV10-1
cdr3_aa: ASSESDTGELF

j_call: TRBJ1-3
v_call: TRBV7-9
cdr3_aa: ASSFVQLNSGNTIY

j_call: TRBJ2-1
v_call: TRBV14
cdr3_aa: ASSQFRGRGSLEQF

j_call: TRBJ1-1
v_call: TRBV5-1
cdr3_aa: ASSLAGTGATEAF

j_call: TRBJ2-2
v_call: TRBV29-1
cdr3_aa: SVDVSASGSGELF

j_call: TRBJ2-7
v_call: TRBV2
cdr3_aa: ASRTSYEQY

j_call: TRBJ2-1
v_call: TRBV25-1
cdr3_aa: ASSELAGGSYNEQF

j_call: TRBJ2-7
v_call: TRBV28
cdr3_aa: ASSLPRQGVGEQY

j_call: TRBJ1-5
v_call: TRBV11-3
cdr3_aa: ASSPRQNQPQH

j_call: .
v_call: TRBV7-9
cdr3_aa: ASSLGGGSEQY

j_call: TRBJ2-7
v_call: TRBV5-6
cdr3_aa: ASSLYRLGLSYEQY

j_call: TRBJ1-1
v_call: TRBV18
cdr3_aa: ASSPAGADTEAF

j_call: TRBJ2-3
v_call: TRBV7-9
cdr3_aa: ASSLYSGADTDTQY

j_call: TRBJ2-1
v_call: TRBV19
cdr3_aa: ASKRGEGNEQF

j_call: TRBJ1-1
v_call: TRBV6-1
cdr3_aa: ASWGGADGNTEAF

j_call: TRBJ1-4
v_call: TRBV6-1
cdr3_aa: ASSETWTGDGEKLF

j_call: TRBJ2-2
v_call: TRBV19
cdr3_aa: ASIRQADTGELF

j_call: TRBJ1-1
v_call: TRBV2
cdr3_aa: ASSGQGLMNTEAF

j_call: TRBJ2-1
v_call: TRBV14
cdr3_aa: ASSRAHAGNEQF

j_call: TRBJ2-2
v_call: TRBV5-6
cdr3_aa: ASRYTHRAGELF

j_call: TRBJ2-7
v_call: TRBV10-1
cdr3_aa: ASSRQSNPYEQY

j_call: TRBJ2-5
v_call: TRBV7-2
cdr3_aa: ASSLFRGLEGGETQY

j_call: TRBJ2-5
v_call: TRBV6-5
cdr3_aa: ASSYYAGDLETQY

j_call: TRBJ1-5
v_call: TRBV25-1
cdr3_aa: ASSGVNQPQH

j_call: TRBJ2-3
v_call: TRBV11-2
cdr3_aa: ASSLYKGGRVADTQY